A selection of T cell receptor beta chains follows, all from one sample in a study of T cell responses to AZD1222 COVID-19 vaccine. The repertoire was sequenced with immunoSEQ multiplex PCR; TCRdb's copy has only in-frame clones and lacks some. The sample has 75,000 or so clones, around 93% seen once; the top ten hold around 26%. The sequencing here drew on peripheral blood, taken 28 days after the second AZD1222 dose. The source of these receptors is an adult who received the AZD1222 COVID-19 vaccine. CDR3s include the opening cysteine and the closing phenylalanine or tryptophan. A D gene is named only where the DNA matches it firmly. The size of a clone is reported for some rows only, either as once, few or many, or as a class for expanded clones.

>NA|TRBJ1-1|NA|TRBV2
CAMGRVNTEAFF
TGTGCCATGGGGCGGGTAAACACTGAAGCTTTCTTT
>NA|TRBJ2-7|NA|TRBV6-6
CASSYSSQGRKQYF
TGTGCCAGCAGTTACTCGTCCCAGGGGCGAAAGCAGTACTTC
>NA|TRBJ2-2|TRBD2|TRBV27
CASSTRLAGNTGELFF
TGTGCCAGCAGTACCAGACTAGCGGGAAACACCGGGGAGCTGTTTTTT
>NA|TRBJ2-1|NA|TRBV9
CASSPGNEQFF
TGTGCCAGCAGCCCGGGTAATGAGCAGTTCTTC
>NA|TRBJ2-7|NA|TRBV7-2
CASSPRAMTGREQYF
TGTGCCAGCAGCCCCCGGGCTATGACAGGGAGGGAGCAGTACTTC
>NA|TRBJ2-3|TRBD1|TRBV5-1
CASSPGDRGSTDTQYF
TGCGCCAGCAGCCCGGGGGACAGGGGCAGCACAGATACGCAGTATTTT
>NA|TRBJ2-3|NA|TRBV7-6
CASSEVPSTDTQYF
TGTGCCAGCAGCGAGGTGCCAAGCACAGATACGCAGTATTTT
>NA|TRBJ1-3|NA|TRBV6-5
CASIWTALSTIYF
TGTGCCAGCATCTGGACTGCGTTAAGCACCATATATTTT
>once|TRBJ2-1|TRBD1|TRBV6-6
CASSYLGTGGSEQFF
TGTGCCAGCAGTTATTTAGGGACAGGGGGCAGCGAGCAGTTCTTC
>NA|TRBJ1-3|NA|TRBV3-1/TRBV3-2
CASSQDRFSGNTIYF
TGTGCCAGCAGCCAAGATCGGTTCTCTGGAAACACCATATATTTT
>NA|TRBJ2-3|TRBD2|TRBV19
CASSRTSDHTDTQYF
TGTGCCAGTAGTCGGACTAGCGACCACACAGATACGCAGTATTTT
>NA|TRBJ2-7|NA|TRBV28
CASSIDSPSSYEQYF
TGTGCCAGCAGTATCGACAGCCCCAGCTCCTACGAGCAGTACTTC
>NA|TRBJ2-1|TRBD2|TRBV4-1
CASSLVAGGINEQFF
TGCGCCAGCAGCCTCGTAGCGGGAGGGATCAATGAGCAGTTCTTC
>medium-sized|TRBJ1-4|NA|TRBV5-4
CASSGGEHSGPAREKLFF
TGTGCCAGCAGCGGTGGGGAGCATTCGGGACCGGCCAGGGAAAAACTGTTTTTT
>NA|TRBJ2-1|TRBD2|TRBV7-2
CASSLIAGPYNEQFF
TGTGCCAGCAGCTTGATAGCGGGGCCCTACAATGAGCAGTTCTTC
>NA|TRBJ1-1|NA|TRBV15
CATSRDPIPMNTEAFF
TGTGCCACCAGCAGAGATCCCATTCCGATGAACACTGAAGCTTTCTTT
>NA|TRBJ1-4|NA|TRBV6-5
CASSYSGGKLFF
TGTGCCAGCAGTTACTCGGGCGGCAAACTGTTTTTT
>NA|TRBJ1-1|TRBD1|TRBV28
CATGLHTEAFF
TGTGCGACAGGGTTGCACACTGAAGCTTTCTTT
>NA|TRBJ2-6|TRBD1|TRBV28
CASSFRQGVTSGANVLTF
TGTGCCAGTAGTTTTAGACAGGGGGTCACCTCTGGGGCCAACGTCCTGACTTTC
>once|TRBJ1-4|NA|TRBV7-9
CASSLARGWEQADEKLFF
TGTGCCAGCAGCTTAGCGAGGGGGTGGGAACAAGCGGATGAAAAACTGTTTTTT
>NA|TRBJ2-7|TRBD2|TRBV18
CASSHITPGLAGVGEQYF
TGTGCCAGCTCTCACATAACGCCGGGACTAGCGGGAGTGGGGGAGCAGTACTTC
>NA|TRBJ2-2|NA|TRBV2
CASSDHRNTGELFF
TGTGCCAGCAGTGACCACAGGAACACCGGGGAGCTGTTTTTT
>NA|TRBJ1-2|NA|TRBV30
CAWSKLYGYTF
TGTGCCTGGAGTAAGCTTTATGGCTACACCTTC
>NA|TRBJ2-7|NA|TRBV5-4
CASSRDTPTPYEQYF
TGTGCCAGCAGCCGGGACACCCCTACCCCCTACGAGCAGTACTTC
>NA|TRBJ2-1|NA|TRBV6-1
CASSGESGSRYNEQFF
TGTGCCAGCAGTGGCGAGAGCGGTTCACGGTACAATGAGCAGTTCTTC
>NA|TRBJ2-7|NA|TRBV15
CATSRDPRGPSSYEQYF
TGTGCCACCAGCAGAGATCCCAGGGGCCCGTCTTCCTACGAGCAGTACTTC
>NA|TRBJ1-6|NA|TRBV19
CASSRDHGLNSPLHF
TGTGCCAGTTCGCGGGACCACGGACTTAATTCACCCCTCCACTTT
>NA|TRBJ2-3|TRBD1|TRBV3-1/TRBV3-2
CASSRYLTGGADTQYF
TGTGCCAGCAGCCGGTATTTAACAGGGGGCGCAGATACGCAGTATTTT
>NA|TRBJ2-3|NA|TRBV3-1/TRBV3-2
CASSRGIAVGDTQYF
TGTGCCAGCAGCCGGGGGATAGCGGTGGGAGATACGCAGTATTTT
>NA|TRBJ2-2|TRBD2|TRBV5-1
CASSFTPGTTNAGELFF
TGCGCCAGCAGCTTTACACCCGGGACTACCAACGCCGGGGAGCTGTTTTTT
>few|TRBJ1-5|TRBD1|TRBV6-1
CASSGQGSVYRLNQPQHF
TGTGCCAGCAGTGGACAGGGTAGTGTGTACCGCCTTAATCAGCCCCAGCATTTT
>NA|TRBJ1-1|NA|TRBV28
CASSLTGRSNTEAFF
TGTGCCAGCAGTTTAACGGGACGGTCGAACACTGAAGCTTTCTTT
>NA|TRBJ2-6|NA|TRBV19
CASSVDTRVGGANVLTF
TGTGCCAGTAGTGTCGATACCAGGGTAGGAGGGGCCAACGTCCTGACTTTC
>few|TRBJ1-6|NA|TRBV10-3
CAISDEGYRSPLHF
TGTGCCATCAGTGATGAAGGGTATCGGTCACCCCTCCACTTT
>few|TRBJ2-1|TRBD2|TRBV5-6
CASSQAGASYNEQFF
TGTGCCAGCAGCCAAGCGGGAGCGTCCTACAATGAGCAGTTCTTC
>NA|TRBJ2-5|TRBD2|TRBV12-5
CASGLDLAAQETQYF
TGTGCTAGTGGTTTGGATCTAGCGGCCCAAGAGACCCAGTACTTC
>NA|TRBJ1-3|NA|TRBV3-1/TRBV3-2
CASSQGGEGRNTIYF
TGTGCCAGCAGCCAAGGCGGGGAAGGGAGAAACACCATATATTTT
>NA|TRBJ1-6|NA|TRBV5-6
CASSLLGEDSPLHF
TGTGCCAGCAGCTTGCTCGGGGAGGATTCACCCCTCCACTTT
>NA|TRBJ2-2|TRBD2|TRBV9
CASSVDGRGTGELFF
TGTGCCAGCAGCGTAGACGGGAGGGGTACCGGGGAGCTGTTTTTT
>NA|TRBJ2-7|TRBD2|TRBV6-5
CASSSTSGRSYEQYF
TGTGCCAGCAGTTCCACTAGCGGGAGGTCCTACGAGCAGTACTTC
>NA|TRBJ2-5|TRBD2|TRBV6-5
CASRRSSGRAETQYF
TGTGCCAGCAGAAGGTCGAGCGGGAGAGCAGAGACCCAGTACTTC
>NA|TRBJ1-5|TRBD1|TRBV15
CATSRETGWSDQPQHF
TGTGCCACCAGCAGAGAGACAGGGTGGAGTGATCAGCCCCAGCATTTT
>NA|TRBJ2-4|NA|TRBV9
CASISDRDKNIQYF
TGTGCCAGCATCTCGGACAGAGACAAAAACATTCAGTACTTC
>NA|TRBJ2-3|NA|TRBV15
CATSSASSWVRSDTQYF
TGTGCCACCAGCAGTGCTTCCAGTTGGGTAAGGTCAGATACGCAGTATTTT
>NA|TRBJ2-3|NA|TRBV19
CASSIDRGGQVGLTDTQYF
TGTGCCAGTAGTATAGATAGGGGAGGACAGGTGGGCCTCACAGATACGCAGTATTTT
>NA|TRBJ2-1|NA|TRBV9
CASSALRGGTAYNEQFF
TGTGCCAGCAGCGCACTGCGTGGGGGAACCGCTTACAATGAGCAGTTCTTC
>NA|TRBJ2-7|NA|TRBV6-5
CASSYSMQYYEQYF
TGTGCCAGCAGTTACTCGATGCAGTACTACGAGCAGTACTTC
>NA|TRBJ1-1|NA|TRBV28
CAIIEGGGVNTEAFF
TGTGCCATAATAGAGGGGGGCGGCGTGAACACTGAAGCTTTCTTT
>NA|TRBJ1-4|TRBD1|TRBV19
CASSIGTGAEKLFF
TGTGCCAGTAGTATCGGGACAGGGGCCGAAAAACTGTTTTTT
>NA|TRBJ2-3|TRBD2|TRBV12-5
CASGLGLAGATQYF
TGTGCTAGTGGCCTTGGACTAGCGGGAGCTACGCAGTATTTT
>once|TRBJ1-1|NA|TRBV5-1
CASSLAGLTEAFF
TGCGCCAGCAGCTTGGCAGGGCTCACTGAAGCTTTCTTT
>NA|TRBJ2-5|TRBD2|TRBV5-4
CASTYSGGETQYF
TGTGCCAGCACCTATAGCGGGGGAGAGACCCAGTACTTC
>NA|TRBJ1-2|TRBD1|TRBV6-5
CASRPTGGNGYTF
TGTGCCAGCAGACCAACAGGGGGCAATGGCTACACCTTC
>NA|TRBJ2-2|NA|TRBV27
CASRATGLTGELFF
TGTGCCAGCAGGGCTACAGGTCTAACCGGGGAGCTGTTTTTT
>NA|TRBJ2-5|TRBD2|TRBV3-1/TRBV3-2
CASTLTSGKKTQYF
TGTGCCAGCACCCTGACTAGCGGGAAAAAGACCCAGTACTTC
>NA|TRBJ2-7|NA|TRBV5-1
CASGAETGRQYF
TGCGCCAGCGGGGCTGAAACGGGTCGGCAGTACTTC
>NA|TRBJ2-7|TRBD1|TRBV6-5
CASRTGGFLDEQYF
TGTGCCAGCAGGACAGGGGGCTTTCTAGACGAGCAGTACTTC
>NA|TRBJ1-6|NA|TRBV5-1
CASSEGSYNSPLHF
TGCGCCAGCTCCGAAGGCTCCTATAATTCACCCCTCCACTTT
>NA|TRBJ2-7|TRBD2|TRBV4-2
CASSNLPGLAEYEQYF
TGTGCCAGCAGTAATTTACCGGGACTAGCGGAATACGAGCAGTACTTC
>NA|TRBJ1-5|NA|TRBV28
CASSFLYRVHQPQHF
TGTGCCAGCAGTTTCCTCTACAGGGTTCATCAGCCCCAGCATTTT